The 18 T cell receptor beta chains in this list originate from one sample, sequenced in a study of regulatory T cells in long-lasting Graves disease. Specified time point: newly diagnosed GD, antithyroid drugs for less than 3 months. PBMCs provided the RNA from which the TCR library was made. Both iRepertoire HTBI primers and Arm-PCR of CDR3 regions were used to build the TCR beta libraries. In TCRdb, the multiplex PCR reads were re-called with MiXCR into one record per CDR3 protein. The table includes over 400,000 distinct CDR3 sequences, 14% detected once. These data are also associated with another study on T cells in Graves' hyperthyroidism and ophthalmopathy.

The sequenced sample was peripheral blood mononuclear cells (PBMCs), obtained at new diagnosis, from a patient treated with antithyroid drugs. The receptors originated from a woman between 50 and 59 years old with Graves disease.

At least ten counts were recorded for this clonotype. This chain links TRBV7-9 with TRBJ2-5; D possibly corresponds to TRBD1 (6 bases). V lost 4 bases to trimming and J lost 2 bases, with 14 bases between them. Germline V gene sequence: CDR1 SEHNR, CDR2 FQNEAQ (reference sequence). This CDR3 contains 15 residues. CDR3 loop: CASSSQGWDQETQYF. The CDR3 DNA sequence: TGTGCCAGCAGCTCACAGGGATGGGATCAAGAGACCCAGTACTTC.

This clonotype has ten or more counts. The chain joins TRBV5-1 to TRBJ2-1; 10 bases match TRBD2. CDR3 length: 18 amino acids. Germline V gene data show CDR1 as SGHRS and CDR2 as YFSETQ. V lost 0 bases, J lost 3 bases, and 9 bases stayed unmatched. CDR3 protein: CASSLAGPLAGDYNEQFF. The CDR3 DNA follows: TGCGCCAGCAGCTTGGCCGGTCCCCTAGCGGGAGACTACAATGAGCAGTTCTTC.

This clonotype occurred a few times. CDR3 in DNA: TGCAGTGCCTGGACAGGACAATTCAATAGCAATCAGCCCCAGCATTTT. Translated: CSAWTGQFNSNQPQHF. The genes are TRBV20-1 and TRBJ1-5, with 7 bases identical to TRBD1. V gave up 6 bases and J gave up 0 bases; unmatched junction bases: 11. The V gene's germline CDR1 is DFQATT and CDR2 SNEGSKA (reference sequence). The CDR3 is 16 residues long.

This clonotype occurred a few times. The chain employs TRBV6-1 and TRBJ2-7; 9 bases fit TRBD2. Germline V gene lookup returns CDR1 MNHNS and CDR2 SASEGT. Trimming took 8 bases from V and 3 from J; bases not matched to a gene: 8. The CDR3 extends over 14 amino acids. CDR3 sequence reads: CASLEAGGRYEQYF. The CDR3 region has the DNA TGTGCCAGCCTCGAAGCGGGAGGTCGCTACGAGCAGTACTTC.

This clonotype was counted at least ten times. The CDR3 is CASSLISGNEQFF. The CDR3, as DNA: TGTGCCAGCAGCTTAATTAGCGGGAATGAGCAGTTCTTC. This chain uses TRBV28 with TRBJ2-1, with TRBD2 matching 7 bases. The CDR3 loop spans 13 amino acids. Germline V gives CDR1 MDHEN, CDR2 SYDVKM. V shed 6 bases and J 7 bases; nucleotides not matched to a gene: 6. Full variable domain (missing parts from reference TRBV28 and TRBJ2-1): DVKVTQSSRYLVKRTGEKVFLECVQDMDHENMFWYRQDPGLGLRLIYFSYDVKMKEKGDIPEGYSVSREKKERFSLILESASTNQTSMYLCASSLISGNEQFFGPGTRLTVL.

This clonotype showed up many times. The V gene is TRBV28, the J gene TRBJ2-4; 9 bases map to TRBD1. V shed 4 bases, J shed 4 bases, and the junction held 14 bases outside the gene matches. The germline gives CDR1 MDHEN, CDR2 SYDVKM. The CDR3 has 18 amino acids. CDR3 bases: TGTGCCAGCAGTTCATACCCGTTGACAGGGGGGGCTAAAAACATTCAGTACTTC. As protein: CASSSYPLTGGAKNIQYF.

The CDR3 region has the DNA TGCGCCAGCAGCTTGTCCGACAGCTCCTACGAGCAGTACTTC. Residues: CASSLSDSSYEQYF. The chain uses TRBV5-1 and TRBJ2-7; the D gene is possibly TRBD1 (5 bases). Germline V gives CDR1 SGHRS, CDR2 YFSETQ. The CDR3 runs 14 residues. With 1 base removed from V and 0 bases from J, the gap between germline ends came to 8 bases.

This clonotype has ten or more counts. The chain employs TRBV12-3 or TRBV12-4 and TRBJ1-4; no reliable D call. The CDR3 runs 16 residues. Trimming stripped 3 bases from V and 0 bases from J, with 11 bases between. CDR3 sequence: CASSFRWTATNEKLFF. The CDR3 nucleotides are TGTGCCAGCAGTTTTAGGTGGACGGCAACTAATGAAAAACTGTTTTTT.

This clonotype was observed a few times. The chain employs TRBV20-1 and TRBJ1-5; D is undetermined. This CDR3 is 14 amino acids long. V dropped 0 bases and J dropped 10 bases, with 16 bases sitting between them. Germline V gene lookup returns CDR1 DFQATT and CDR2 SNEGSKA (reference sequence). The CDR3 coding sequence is TGCAGTGCTAGAGATTTGACCCCGGACCTCCCCCAGCATTTT. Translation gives CSARDLTPDLPQHF.

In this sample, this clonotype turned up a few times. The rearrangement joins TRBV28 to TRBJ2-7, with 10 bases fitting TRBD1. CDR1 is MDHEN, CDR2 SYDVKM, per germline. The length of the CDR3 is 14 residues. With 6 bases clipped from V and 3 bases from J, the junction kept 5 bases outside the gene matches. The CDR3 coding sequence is TGTGCCAGCAGGCCCGGGACAGGGGTCTACGAGCAGTACTTC. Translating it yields CASRPGTGVYEQYF.

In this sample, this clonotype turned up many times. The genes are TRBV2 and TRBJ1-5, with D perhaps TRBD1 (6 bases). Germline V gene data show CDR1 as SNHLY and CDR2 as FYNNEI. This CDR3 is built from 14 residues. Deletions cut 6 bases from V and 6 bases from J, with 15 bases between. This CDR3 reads CASRTVGGRQPQHF. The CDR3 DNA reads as TGTGCCAGCAGGACGGTAGGGGGGCGTCAGCCCCAGCATTTT.

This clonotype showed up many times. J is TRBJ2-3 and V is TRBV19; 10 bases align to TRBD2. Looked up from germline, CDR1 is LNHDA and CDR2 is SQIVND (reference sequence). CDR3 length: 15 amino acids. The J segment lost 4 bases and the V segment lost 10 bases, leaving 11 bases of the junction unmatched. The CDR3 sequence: CATTPSGSSADTQYF. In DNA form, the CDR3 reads TGTGCCACAACGCCTAGCGGGAGCTCTGCAGATACGCAGTATTTT.

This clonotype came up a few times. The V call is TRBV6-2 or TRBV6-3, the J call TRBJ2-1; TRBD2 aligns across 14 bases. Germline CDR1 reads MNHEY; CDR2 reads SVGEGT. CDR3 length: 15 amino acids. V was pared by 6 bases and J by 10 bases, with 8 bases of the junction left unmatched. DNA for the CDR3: TGTGCCAGCAGGACGCCGGGACTAGCGGGAGACGAGCAGTTCTTC. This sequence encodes CASRTPGLAGDEQFF.

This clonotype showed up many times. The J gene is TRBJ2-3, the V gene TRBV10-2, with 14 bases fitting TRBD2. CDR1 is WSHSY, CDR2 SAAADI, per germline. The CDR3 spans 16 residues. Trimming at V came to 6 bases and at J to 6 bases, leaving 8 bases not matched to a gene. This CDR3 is CASSARLAGGRDTQYF. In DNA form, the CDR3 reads TGCGCCAGCAGCGCCCGACTAGCGGGAGGGCGCGATACGCAGTATTTT.

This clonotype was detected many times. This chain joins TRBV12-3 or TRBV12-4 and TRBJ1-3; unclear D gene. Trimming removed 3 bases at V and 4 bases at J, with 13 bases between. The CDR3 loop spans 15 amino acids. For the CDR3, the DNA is TGTGCCAGCAGTTTGGACCCAACGGCCGGAAACACCATATATTTT. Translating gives CASSLDPTAGNTIYF.

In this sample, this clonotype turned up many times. The chain's CDR3 is CASSPGTSLDTQYF. DNA of the CDR3: TGCGCCAGCAGCCCCGGGACTAGCTTAGATACGCAGTATTTT. This chain connects TRBV5-1 to TRBJ2-3; TRBD2 matches at 9 bases. Looked up from germline, CDR1 is SGHRS and CDR2 is YFSETQ. CDR3 length equals 14 residues. J gave up 5 bases and V 4 bases, and 5 bases lay outside the gene matches.

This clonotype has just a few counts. The CDR3 loop reads CASSPGQGFGEQFF. The CDR3, as DNA: TGTGCCAGTTCCCCGGGACAGGGGTTTGGTGAGCAGTTCTTC. The V gene is TRBV19, the J gene TRBJ2-1; 10 bases align to TRBD1. Trimming cost V 8 bases and J 9 bases; bases outside gene matches: 10. The germline V gene has CDR1 LNHDA and CDR2 SQIVND (reference sequence). The CDR3 has 14 amino acids. The full variable domain, its missing parts supplied by reference TRBV19 and TRBJ2-1, is DGGITQSPKYLFRKEGQNVTLSCEQNLNHDAMYWYRQDPGQGLRLIYYSQIVNDFQKGDIAEGYSVSREKKESFPLTVTSAQKNPTAFYLCASSPGQGFGEQFFGPGTRLTVL.

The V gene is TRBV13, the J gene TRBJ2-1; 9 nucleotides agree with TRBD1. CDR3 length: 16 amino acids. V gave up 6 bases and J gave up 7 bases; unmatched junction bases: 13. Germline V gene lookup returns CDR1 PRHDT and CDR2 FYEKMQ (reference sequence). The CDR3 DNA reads TGTGCCAGCAGGTCTAATCCGGGACAGGGTGAGAATGAGCAGTTCTTC. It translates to CASRSNPGQGENEQFF.